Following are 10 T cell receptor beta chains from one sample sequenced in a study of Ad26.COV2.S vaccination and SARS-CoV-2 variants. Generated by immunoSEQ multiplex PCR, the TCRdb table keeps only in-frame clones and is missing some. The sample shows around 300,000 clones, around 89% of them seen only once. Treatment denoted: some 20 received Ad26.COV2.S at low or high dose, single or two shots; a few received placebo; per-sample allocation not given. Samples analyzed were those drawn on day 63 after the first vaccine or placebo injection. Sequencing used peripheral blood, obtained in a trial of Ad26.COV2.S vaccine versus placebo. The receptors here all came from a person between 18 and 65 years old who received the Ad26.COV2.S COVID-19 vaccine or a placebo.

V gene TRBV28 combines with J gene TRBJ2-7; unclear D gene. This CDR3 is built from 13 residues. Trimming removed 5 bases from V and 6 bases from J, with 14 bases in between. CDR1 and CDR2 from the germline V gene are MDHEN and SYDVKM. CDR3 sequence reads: CASSALGYREQYF. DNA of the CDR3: TGTGCCAGCAGTGCATTGGGGTATCGCGAGCAGTACTTC.

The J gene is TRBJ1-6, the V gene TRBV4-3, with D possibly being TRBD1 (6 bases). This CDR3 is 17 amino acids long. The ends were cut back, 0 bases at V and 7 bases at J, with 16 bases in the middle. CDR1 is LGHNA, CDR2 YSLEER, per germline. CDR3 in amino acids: CASSQERTQGQNSPLHF. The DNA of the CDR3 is TGCGCCAGCAGCCAAGAACGAACACAGGGTCAAAATTCACCCCTCCACTTT.

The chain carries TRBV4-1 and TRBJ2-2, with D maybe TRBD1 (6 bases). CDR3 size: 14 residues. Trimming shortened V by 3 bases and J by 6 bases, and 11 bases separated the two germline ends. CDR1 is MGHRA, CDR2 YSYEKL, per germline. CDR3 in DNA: TGCGCCAGCAGCCACCCCCGACAGGCCGGGGAGCTGTTTTTT. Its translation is CASSHPRQAGELFF.

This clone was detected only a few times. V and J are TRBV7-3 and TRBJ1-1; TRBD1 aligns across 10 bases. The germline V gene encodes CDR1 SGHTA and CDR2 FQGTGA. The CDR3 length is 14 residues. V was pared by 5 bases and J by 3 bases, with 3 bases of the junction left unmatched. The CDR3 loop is CASSRGQGYTEAFF. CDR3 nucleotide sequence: TGTGCCAGCAGCCGGGGACAGGGGTACACTGAAGCTTTCTTT. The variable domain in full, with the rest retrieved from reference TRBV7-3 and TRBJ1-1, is GAGVSQTPSNKVTEKGKYVELRCDPISGHTALYWYRQSLGQGPEFLIYFQGTGAADDSGLPNDRFFAVRPEGSVSTLKIQRTERGDSAVYLCASSRGQGYTEAFFGQGTRLTVV.

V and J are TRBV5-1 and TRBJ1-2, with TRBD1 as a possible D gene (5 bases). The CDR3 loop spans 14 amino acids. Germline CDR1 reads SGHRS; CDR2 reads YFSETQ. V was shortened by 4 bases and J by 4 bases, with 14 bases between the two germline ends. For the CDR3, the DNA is TGCGCCAGCAGCCCATCAGGGCAGGGCTATGGCTACACCTTC. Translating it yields CASSPSGQGYGYTF.

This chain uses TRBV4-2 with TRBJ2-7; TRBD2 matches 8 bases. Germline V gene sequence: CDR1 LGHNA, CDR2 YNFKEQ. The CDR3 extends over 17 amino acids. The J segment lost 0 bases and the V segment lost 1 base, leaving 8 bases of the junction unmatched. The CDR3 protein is CASSQGRSGGSSYEQYF. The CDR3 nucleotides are TGTGCCAGCAGCCAAGGAAGGAGCGGGGGTTCCTCCTACGAGCAGTACTTC.

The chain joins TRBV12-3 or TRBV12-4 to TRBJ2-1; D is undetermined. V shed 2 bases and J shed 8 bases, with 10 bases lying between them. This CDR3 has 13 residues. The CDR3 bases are TGTGCCAGCAGTTTAACGGTTATGTATGAGCAGTTCTTC. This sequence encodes CASSLTVMYEQFF.

CDR3 coding DNA: TGTGCCAGCAGCTTTCCCCAGGGAATAAACTATGGCTACACCTTC. Amino acids: CASSFPQGINYGYTF. The V call is TRBV5-6, the J call TRBJ1-2; D is possibly TRBD1 (5 bases). Trimming left V 2 bases short and J 2 bases short, with 13 bases between. This CDR3 has 15 amino acids. CDR1 and CDR2 from the germline V gene are SGHDT and YYEEEE.

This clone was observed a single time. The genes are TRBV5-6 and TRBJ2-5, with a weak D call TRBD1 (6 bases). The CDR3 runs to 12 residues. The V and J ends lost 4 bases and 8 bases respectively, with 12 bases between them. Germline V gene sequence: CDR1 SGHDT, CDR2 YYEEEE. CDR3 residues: CASSPQGYTQYF. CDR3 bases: TGTGCCAGCAGCCCACAGGGTTACACCCAGTACTTC.

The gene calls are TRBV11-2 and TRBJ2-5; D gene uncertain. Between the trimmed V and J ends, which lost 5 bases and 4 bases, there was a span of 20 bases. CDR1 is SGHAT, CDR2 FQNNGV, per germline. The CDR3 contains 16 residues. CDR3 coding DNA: TGTGCCAGCAGCCGGGCTGGTGGGGTTTTGGGAGAGACCCAGTACTTC. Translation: CASSRAGGVLGETQYF.